These 3 T cell receptor beta chains originate from one sample sequenced in a study of regulatory T cells in long-lasting Graves disease. This sample's time point: newly diagnosed GD, antithyroid drugs for less than 3 months. The authors made the TCR library using RNA they extracted from PBMCs. CDR3-region Arm-PCR and iRepertoire HTBI primers produced the TCR beta libraries. TCRdb used MiXCR to reprocess the multiplex PCR reads, holding one entry per CDR3 protein. The sample includes about 460,000 distinct CDR3 sequences, 12% to 15% seen only once; the top ten take roughly 18%. These data were likewise used in another study, on T cells in Graves' hyperthyroidism and ophthalmopathy.

The input for sequencing was peripheral blood mononuclear cells (PBMCs), taken at new diagnosis, from a patient treated with antithyroid drugs. The receptors originated from a woman aged 45-65 years with Graves disease.

Many counts were recorded for this clonotype. The V gene is TRBV30, the J gene TRBJ1-1; perhaps TRBD1 as D (6 bases). Per the germline V gene, CDR1 is GTSNPN and CDR2 is SVGIG (reference sequence). This CDR3 region has 13 residues. Trimming shortened V by 3 bases and J by 7 bases, and 15 bases separated the two germline ends. CDR3 in amino acids: CAWRAGVLGEAFF. The CDR3 DNA reads TGTGCCTGGAGAGCAGGGGTTTTGGGTGAAGCTTTCTTT. The whole variable domain, filled in from reference TRBV30 and TRBJ1-1, reads SQTIHQWPATLVQPVGSPLSLECTVEGTSNPNLYWYRQAAGRGLQLLFYSVGIGQISSEVPQNLSASRPQDRQFILSSKKLLLSDSGFYLCAWRAGVLGEAFFGQGTRLTVV.

This clonotype was counted ten times or more. The chain combines TRBV7-9 with TRBJ2-7, with D perhaps TRBD2 (6 bases). The CDR3 has 15 residues. The V end lost 2 bases, the J end lost 4 bases, and 15 bases lay between the germline ends. Per the germline V gene, CDR1 is SEHNR and CDR2 is FQNEAQ (reference sequence). The CDR3 spells CASSLFGSNPYEQYF. The CDR3, as DNA: TGTGCCAGCAGCTTATTCGGGAGTAACCCTTACGAGCAGTACTTC.

This clonotype was detected many times. The rearrangement links TRBV12-3 or TRBV12-4 to TRBJ2-2; 9 positions match TRBD2. This CDR3 is 12 amino acids long. Trimming took 6 bases from V and 8 from J; bases not matched to a gene: 1. The CDR3 DNA reads TGTGCCAGCAGGACTAGCGGTGGGGAGCTGTTTTTT. Its protein is CASRTSGGELFF.